One sample yielded the 9 T cell receptor beta chains listed below, sequenced in a study of blood T cell repertoires in COVID-19. Sequenced by immunoSEQ multiplex PCR; TCRdb stores in-frame clones only, minus some. The sample lists about 63,000 clones; around 80% were seen once. Specimen: peripheral blood. The receptor set was obtained from a human donor in a cohort sampled during active COVID-19.

The chain uses TRBV7-9 and TRBJ1-2; TRBD1 matches 8 bases. The V and J ends lost 8 bases and 6 bases, in that order; junction bases with no gene match: 2. The germline CDR1 and CDR2 sequences are SEHNR and FQNEAQ (reference sequence). The CDR3 contains 11 residues. The CDR3: CASGTGHGYTF. Written as DNA, the CDR3 is TGTGCCAGCGGGACAGGCCATGGCTACACCTTC.

In DNA form, the CDR3 reads TGTGCCATCAGTGCATCGGGGACAGGCTACTACGAGCAGTACTTC. Amino acids: CAISASGTGYYEQYF. The chain has TRBV10-3 and TRBJ2-7, with 8 positions matching TRBD1. The junction had 8 bases not matched to a gene; V was cut back by 4 bases and J by 3 bases. Germline V lookup: CDR1 ENHRY, CDR2 SYGVKD. CDR3 length equals 15 residues.

Written as DNA, the CDR3 is TGTGCCAGCAGCTTAGGAGGGGACAGGGGTAACTATGGCTACACCTTC. Encoded protein: CASSLGGDRGNYGYTF. This chain joins TRBV7-2 and TRBJ1-2; 10 nucleotides line up with TRBD1. The CDR3 is made up of 16 amino acids. Unmatched junction bases numbered 3, after V lost 1 base and J lost 1 base. The V gene's germline CDR1 is SGHTA and CDR2 FQGNSA.

This chain uses TRBV27 with TRBJ2-3, with 8 bases matching TRBD1. The CDR3 covers 16 residues. Germline CDR1 MNHEY, CDR2 SMNVEV (reference sequence). V was clipped by 10 bases and J by 0 bases; unmatched bases: 12. The chain's CDR3 is CATKGTRGLSTDTQYF. The CDR3 region has the DNA TGTGCCACCAAAGGGACCAGGGGGCTGAGCACAGATACGCAGTATTTT.

This clone was found a few times. This chain connects TRBV5-6 to TRBJ2-1; no clear D gene. Germline CDR1 is SGHDT and CDR2 is YYEEEE. The V end was cut by 5 bases, the J end by 3 bases, with 9 bases between. This CDR3 region has 13 residues. In DNA form, the CDR3 reads TGTGCCAGCAGATGGGCAGACTACAATGAGCAGTTCTTC. Protein product: CASRWADYNEQFF.

The chain employs TRBV6-2 or TRBV6-3 and TRBJ2-2; 8 nucleotides align to TRBD2. The ends lost 0 bases at V and 5 bases at J; junction bases unmatched: 2. Germline CDR1 reads MNHEY; CDR2 reads SVGEGT. This CDR3 contains 15 residues. The CDR3 spells CASSYSRGGTGELFF. In DNA, the CDR3 is TGTGCCAGCAGTTACTCACGCGGGGGGACCGGGGAGCTGTTTTTT.

This clone is a singleton in its sample. The V and J genes are TRBV15 and TRBJ1-4; TRBD1 aligns across 7 bases. The CDR3 is 15 amino acids. J gave up 2 bases and V 4 bases, and 4 bases lay outside the gene matches. In germline, CDR1 is LNHNV, CDR2 YYDKDF (reference sequence). In DNA, the CDR3 is TGTGCCACCAGCACCGGGACAGCTACTAATGAAAAACTGTTTTTT. It encodes CATSTGTATNEKLFF.

The rearrangement links TRBV10-3 to TRBJ1-1; D is possibly TRBD1 (5 bases). CDR1 is ENHRY, CDR2 SYGVKD, per germline. The CDR3 has 14 residues. V was pared by 4 bases and J by 4 bases, with 13 bases between. CDR3 sequence reads: CAISGGQGGTEAFF. The CDR3 bases are TGTGCCATCAGTGGGGGTCAGGGAGGCACTGAAGCTTTCTTT.

This chain links TRBV19 with TRBJ1-1; D remains ambiguous. Germline CDR1 reads LNHDA; CDR2 reads SQIVND (reference sequence). Deletions cut 5 bases from V and 1 base from J, with 14 bases between. The CDR3 has 15 residues. The CDR3 nucleotides read TGTGCCAGTAGTCCCCTGCTGGGCAGGAACACTGAAGCTTTCTTT. It specifies CASSPLLGRNTEAFF.